Below, one TCR beta chain is given with its context. At the time of sampling, donors were nominally healthy, though unrecorded immune exposures were likely. This entry is derived from a study of cytomegalovirus exposure and HLA in healthy donors. Trimming cost V 4 bases and J 3 bases, with 14 bases left between them. CDR1 is SGHRS and CDR2 is YFSETQ in the germline V gene. This CDR3 spans 14 amino acids. With 60 Vbeta and 13 Jbeta primers, the PCR was carried out. Sequenced by immunoSEQ multiplex PCR; TCRdb stores in-frame clones only, minus some. The table for this sample gives some 75,000 clones. The chain employs TRBV5-1 and TRBJ2-7; D perhaps matches TRBD2 (6 bases). This TCR derives from a boy aged 10-17 years in good health and CMV-seronegative. The sequenced material came from PBMCs. The CDR3 spells CASSPGGSYYEQYF. The CDR3 DNA reads TGCGCCAGCAGCCCCGGAGGGAGTTACTACGAGCAGTACTTC.